The 21 T cell receptor beta chains reported below all come from one sample, sequenced in a study of CD8 T cells in ankylosing spondylitis (dated by TCRdb to about 2017). The library was prepared using 5' RACE. Sequencing instrument: Illumina HiSeq 2500. TCRdb cleaned the public reads at Q25 with fastp, built clones with MiXCR and kept in-frame beta chains. Each entry merges the rows of one CDR3 protein and shows their most common DNA and genes. A total of around 150,000 distinct CDR3 sequences appear in this sample, approximately 48% of them only once. The biggest ten clones account for 13% to 15% of the sample. The sample taken for sequencing was synovial fluid, either unsorted or a sorted T cell fraction (not recorded which). These receptor sequences come from a male donor with ankylosing spondylitis.

V and J are TRBV28 and TRBJ2-5; D assignment may be TRBD1 or TRBD2 (5 bases each). Looked up from germline, CDR1 is MDHEN and CDR2 is SYDVKM. CDR3 length equals 16 residues. The V end lost 4 bases, the J end lost 4 bases, and 19 bases lay between the germline ends. The DNA for the CDR3 is TGTGCCAGCAGTTATCGGGACCTGCTCCCGTCAGAGACCCAGTACTTC. This gives the protein CASSYRDLLPSETQYF.

The rearrangement links TRBV3-1 to TRBJ2-4, with 8 positions matching TRBD1. The germline gives CDR1 LGHDT, CDR2 YNNKEL (reference sequence). The V segment lost 4 bases and the J segment 2 bases; nucleotides outside the gene matches: 7. The CDR3 spans 16 residues. CDR3 bases: TGTGCCAGCAGCCCCGGGACAGGCGTACCCAAAAACATTCAGTACTTC. Its translation: CASSPGTGVPKNIQYF.

This rearrangement joins TRBV10-2 to TRBJ1-4, with D perhaps matching TRBD1 (6 bases). The V gene's germline CDR1 is WSHSY and CDR2 SAAADI. The CDR3 totals 13 residues. Trimming removed 6 bases from V and 4 bases from J, with 9 bases in between. In DNA, the CDR3 is TGCGCCAGCAGGGGACAAGATAATGAAAAACTGTTTTTT. Protein product: CASRGQDNEKLFF.

V and J are TRBV11-1 and TRBJ2-7; 11 positions agree with TRBD1. Looked up from germline, CDR1 is SGHAT and CDR2 is FQDESV (reference sequence). The CDR3 spans 18 residues. The ends lost 1 base at V and 2 bases at J; junction bases unmatched: 10. In nucleotides, the CDR3 is TGTGCCAGCAGCTTAGACCCTCGGACAGGGGGCTTACCCTACGAGCAGTACTTC. It yields the protein CASSLDPRTGGLPYEQYF.

The genes are TRBV5-1 and TRBJ2-2; the match to TRBD2 covers 10 bases. The J segment lost 3 bases and the V segment lost 3 bases, leaving 23 bases of the junction unmatched. Germline V gives CDR1 SGHRS, CDR2 YFSETQ. The CDR3 sequence is 22 residues long. This CDR3 reads CASSSLGSGGLTMRPDTGELFF. In nucleotides, the CDR3 is TGCGCCAGCAGCTCCCTGGGTAGCGGGGGGCTTACTATGCGACCCGACACCGGGGAGCTGTTTTTT. The full variable domain, completed using reference TRBV5-1 and TRBJ2-2, is KAGVTQTPRYLIKTRGQQVTLSCSPISGHRSVSWYQQTPGQGLQFLFEYFSETQRNKGNFPGRFSGRQFSNSRSEMNVSTLELGDSALYLCASSSLGSGGLTMRPDTGELFFGEGSRLTVL.

CDR3 DNA: TGTGCCAGCAGACCCCCTTCCTACGAGCAGTACTTC. Its protein is CASRPPSYEQYF. The rearrangement uses TRBV5-8 and TRBJ2-7, with unresolved D. This CDR3 region has 12 residues. The germline V gene encodes CDR1 SGHTS and CDR2 YDEGEE. V lost 5 bases and J 1 base, leaving 7 bases between the germline ends. Combining the CDR3 with reference TRBV5-8 and TRBJ2-7 gives the whole variable domain EAGVTQSPTHLIKTRGQQATLRCSPISGHTSVYWYQQALGLGLQFLLWYDEGEERNRGNFPPRFSGRQFPNYSSELNVNALELEDSALYLCASRPPSYEQYFGPGTRLTVT.

The chain couples TRBV6-2 or TRBV6-3 to TRBJ1-5; 10 nucleotides align to TRBD1. CDR1 is MNHEY and CDR2 is SVGEGT in the germline V gene. This CDR3 comprises 15 residues. The trim removed 6 bases at V and 7 bases at J, leaving 9 bases unmatched. This CDR3 is CASSSGTGDYQPQHF. In nucleotides, the CDR3 is TGTGCCAGCAGCTCCGGGACAGGGGATTACCAGCCCCAGCATTTT.

This chain connects TRBV27 to TRBJ2-7, with D tentatively TRBD2 (6 bases). The CDR3 length is 15 residues. The germline CDR1 and CDR2 sequences are MNHEY and SMNVEV (reference sequence). V lost 5 bases and J 3 bases, leaving 17 bases between the germline ends. Written as DNA, the CDR3 is TGTGCCAGCAGTGCCCCTTGGGGGGAAGTCTACGAGCAGTACTTC. Translation: CASSAPWGEVYEQYF.

The V and J genes are TRBV20-1 and TRBJ2-7; the D is unclear. The CDR3 runs 15 residues. CDR1 DFQATT and CDR2 SNEGSKA come from the germline V gene (reference sequence). Deletions cut 0 bases from V and 0 bases from J, with 12 bases between. The CDR3 loop reads CSARDPDTISYEQYF. CDR3 nucleotide sequence: TGCAGTGCTAGAGACCCAGATACAATCTCCTACGAGCAGTACTTC.

This chain connects TRBV4-1 to TRBJ2-7, with 9 bases identical to TRBD2. The germline CDR1 and CDR2 sequences are MGHRA and YSYEKL. J lost 3 bases, V lost 2 bases, and 5 bases had no gene match. This CDR3 region has 15 residues. CDR3 DNA sequence: TGCGCCAGCAGCCAACGGACTAGCGATTACTACGAGCAGTACTTC. This encodes CASSQRTSDYYEQYF.

The V and J genes are TRBV4-3 and TRBJ1-1; no firm D call. In germline, CDR1 is LGHNA, CDR2 YSLEER. The V and J ends lost 0 bases and 0 bases respectively, with 11 bases between them. This CDR3 spans 16 amino acids. The CDR3 region has the DNA TGCGCCAGCAGCCAAGATAAGACCCCCATGAACACTGAAGCTTTCTTT. Translation: CASSQDKTPMNTEAFF.

V is TRBV12-3 or TRBV12-4 and J is TRBJ2-7, with 7 bases identical to TRBD1. CDR3 length: 13 residues. The V and J ends lost 4 bases and 2 bases, in that order; junction bases with no gene match: 2. CDR3 nucleotide sequence: TGTGCCAGCAGTTCCACAGGGGCCTACGAGCAGTACTTC. As protein: CASSSTGAYEQYF.

The chain joins TRBV20-1 to TRBJ1-5; the D gene is possibly TRBD1 (6 bases). V lost 5 bases to trimming and J lost 4 bases, with 12 bases between them. The length of the CDR3 is 13 residues. The germline V gene has CDR1 DFQATT and CDR2 SNEGSKA (reference sequence). The chain's CDR3 is CSARDKENQPQHF. Written as DNA, the CDR3 is TGCAGTGCTCGGGACAAGGAAAATCAGCCCCAGCATTTT.

The chain joins TRBV12-3 or TRBV12-4 to TRBJ2-1; D might be TRBD1 or TRBD2, each matching 5 bases. The CDR3 is 16 residues long. V lost 7 bases, J lost 5 bases, and 21 bases lay in between. The CDR3, as DNA: TGTGCCAGCAAACCGGGACCCATGGAGGCTCACAATGAGCAGTTCTTC. It translates to CASKPGPMEAHNEQFF.

This clonotype was detected many times. The chain uses TRBV20-1 and TRBJ2-2; D gene ambiguous. The germline V and J ends were trimmed by 6 bases and 3 bases, with 17 bases remaining between them. Germline V gives CDR1 DFQATT, CDR2 SNEGSKA (reference sequence). The CDR3 covers 15 residues. For the CDR3, the DNA is TGCAGTGCCAAGCTCGTGGCTCCAGACACCGGGGAGCTGTTTTTT. Amino acid sequence: CSAKLVAPDTGELFF.

This clonotype was seen ten or more times. The chain joins TRBV20-1 to TRBJ2-7; 8 positions agree with TRBD2. This CDR3 comprises 14 residues. The germline V gene encodes CDR1 DFQATT and CDR2 SNEGSKA (reference sequence). The trim removed 5 bases at V and 0 bases at J, leaving 6 bases unmatched. This CDR3 is CSAFSGESSYEQYF. The DNA for the CDR3 is TGCAGTGCTTTTAGCGGGGAGAGCTCCTACGAGCAGTACTTC.

V usage is TRBV7-3 and J usage is TRBJ2-1, with 8 bases identical to TRBD2. The CDR3 length is 16 residues. CDR1 and CDR2 (germline): SGHTA, FQGTGA. V trimming: 5 bases; J trimming: 9 bases; junction bases outside the gene matches: 15. The DNA for the CDR3 is TGTGCCAGCAGCCTAGGGGGACTAGGCCCCTTTACTGAGCAGTTCTTC. This codes for CASSLGGLGPFTEQFF.

The chain carries TRBV12-3 or TRBV12-4 and TRBJ2-6; TRBD1 matches at 7 bases. The CDR3 totals 18 residues. Losses at the gene ends were 10 bases for V and 0 bases for J; bases not matched to a gene: 15. CDR3 sequence: CANPNPGQSPSGANVLTF. The CDR3 region has the DNA TGTGCCAACCCAAATCCGGGACAGAGTCCCTCTGGGGCCAACGTCCTGACTTTC.

This clonotype was seen more than once but under ten times. J is TRBJ2-5 and V is TRBV27; D might be TRBD1 (5 bases). Germline V lookup: CDR1 MNHEY, CDR2 SMNVEV (reference sequence). The CDR3 is made up of 13 amino acids. V lost 3 bases, J lost 7 bases, and 12 bases lay in between. The CDR3 DNA is TGTGCCAGCAGTTTGGCGGCAGGGTGGACCCAGTACTTC. This codes for CASSLAAGWTQYF.

This clonotype has a count of ten or more. The V call is TRBV4-1, the J call TRBJ1-1; no clear D gene. Germline CDR1 is MGHRA and CDR2 is YSYEKL. V was trimmed by 0 bases and J by 6 bases, leaving 11 bases between them. This CDR3 is 14 amino acids long. CDR3 DNA sequence: TGCGCCAGCAGCCAAGAACCAGAGCCCCCTGAAGCTTTCTTT. Residues: CASSQEPEPPEAFF.

This clonotype was counted a few times. The rearrangement links TRBV7-9 to TRBJ2-1; maybe TRBD2 (6 bases). V shed 5 bases and J shed 5 bases, with 10 bases lying between them. Looked up from germline, CDR1 is SEHNR and CDR2 is FQNEAQ (reference sequence). The CDR3 runs to 13 residues. This CDR3 is CASSRDSHNEQFF. The DNA of the CDR3 is TGTGCCAGCAGCCGGGACTCACACAATGAGCAGTTCTTC.